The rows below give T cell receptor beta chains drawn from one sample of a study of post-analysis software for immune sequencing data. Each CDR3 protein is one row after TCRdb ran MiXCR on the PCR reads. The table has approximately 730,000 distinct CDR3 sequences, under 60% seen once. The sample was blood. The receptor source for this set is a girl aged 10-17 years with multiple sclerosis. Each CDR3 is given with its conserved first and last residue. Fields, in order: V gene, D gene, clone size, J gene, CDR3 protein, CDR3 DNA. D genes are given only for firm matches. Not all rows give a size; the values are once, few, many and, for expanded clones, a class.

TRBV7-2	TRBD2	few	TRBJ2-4	CASSLALAGTQEQYF	TGTGCCAGCAGCTTAGCTTTAGCGGGGACTCAGGAGCAGTACTTC
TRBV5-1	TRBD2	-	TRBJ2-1	CASSWELAGGDEQFF	TGCGCCAGCAGCTGGGAACTAGCGGGAGGTGATGAGCAGTTCTTC
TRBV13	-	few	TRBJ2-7	CASSWQGSKAYEQYF	TGTGCCAGCAGCTGGCAGGGTAGCAAGGCCTACGAGCAGTACTTC
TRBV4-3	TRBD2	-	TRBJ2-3	CASSQDRAGGRDTQYF	TGCGCCAGCAGCCAAGATCGCGCGGGAGGGCGGGATACGCAGTATTTT
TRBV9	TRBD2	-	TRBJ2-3	CASSVVEGLAGDTDTQYF	TGTGCCAGCAGCGTAGTGGAAGGGCTAGCGGGAGACACAGATACGCAGTATTTT
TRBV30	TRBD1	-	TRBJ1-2	CAWSPGGSGYTF	TGTGCCTGGAGCCCAGGGGGGTCTGGCTACACCTTC
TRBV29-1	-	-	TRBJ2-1	CSSAASVQSSYDEQFF	TGCAGCTCAGCGGCTAGCGTCCAGAGCTCCTACGATGAGCAGTTCTTC
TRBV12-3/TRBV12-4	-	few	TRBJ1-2	CASSWGGTTYGYTF	TGTGCCAGCAGCTGGGGCGGAACGACCTATGGCTACACCTTC
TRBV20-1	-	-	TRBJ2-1	CSARDPEATEQFF	TGCAGTGCTAGAGATCCGGAGGCCACTGAGCAGTTCTTC
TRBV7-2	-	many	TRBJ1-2	CASSFSPRSYGYTF	TGTGCCAGCAGCTTTAGCCCGAGGAGCTATGGCTACACCTTC
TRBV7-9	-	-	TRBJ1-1	CASSPGGAGNTEAFF	TGTGCCAGCAGCCCCGGAGGGGCAGGGAACACTGAAGCTTTCTTT
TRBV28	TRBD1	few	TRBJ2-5	CASSRDRGDWETQYF	TGTGCCAGCAGCCGGGACAGGGGCGACTGGGAGACCCAGTACTTC
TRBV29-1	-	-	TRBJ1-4	CSVLWGWPENEKLFF	TGCAGCGTTCTCTGGGGTTGGCCCGAAAATGAAAAACTGTTTTTT
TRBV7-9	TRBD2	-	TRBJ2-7	CASSLVSGSRGEQYF	TGTGCCAGCAGCTTAGTTAGCGGGAGTAGGGGCGAGCAGTACTTC
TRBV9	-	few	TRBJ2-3	CASSVEPSPSTDTQYF	TGTGCCAGCAGCGTAGAGCCTAGCCCTAGCACAGATACGCAGTATTTT
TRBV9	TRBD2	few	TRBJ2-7	CASSVRLADTEQYF	TGTGCCAGCAGCGTGAGACTAGCGGATACCGAGCAGTACTTC
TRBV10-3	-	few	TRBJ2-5	CAISDFRGREETQYF	TGTGCCATCAGTGATTTTCGGGGACGGGAAGAGACCCAGTACTTC
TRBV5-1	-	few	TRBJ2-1	CASSLGPGDSYNEQFF	TGCGCCAGCAGCTTGGGACCGGGAGACTCCTACAATGAGCAGTTCTTC
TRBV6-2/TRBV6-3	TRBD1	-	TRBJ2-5	CASSYGTGAQETQYF	TGTGCCAGCAGTTACGGGACAGGGGCTCAAGAGACCCAGTACTTC
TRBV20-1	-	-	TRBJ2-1	CSARGWLENNEQFF	TGCAGTGCTAGAGGGTGGCTAGAAAACAATGAGCAGTTCTTC
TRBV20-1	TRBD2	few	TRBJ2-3	CSAPALAGRTDTQYF	TGCAGTGCCCCCGCCTTAGCGGGCCGCACAGATACGCAGTATTTT
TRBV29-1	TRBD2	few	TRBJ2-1	CSVGGELADYNEQFF	TGCAGCGTTGGGGGCGAACTAGCGGATTACAATGAGCAGTTCTTC